Included here is one T cell receptor (beta chain) sequence, with context. A J-beta primer mix and a sample-barcoded 5' primer were used in a second PCR of about 7 to 12 cycles. A single record per CDR3 protein comes from TCRdb applying MiXCR to the 5' RACE reads. The sample includes hundreds of thousands of distinct CDR3 sequences, 40% to 50% of them seen just once. These data originate in a study of blood T cells in healthy people across ages. The CDR3 is 14 amino acids. Germline V CDR1 and CDR2: MNHNS, SASEGT. V dropped 4 bases and J dropped 4; count of bases not matched to a gene: 6. Those donating, healthy Caucasian individuals from Russia, were aged roughly 6 to 90. The authors drew around 9.3 milliliters of peripheral blood from each donor. Total RNA extraction produced at least 5 micrograms (per sample) for the study.

The source is a man between 60 and 75 years old in good health. The chain uses TRBV6-1 and TRBJ2-7; TRBD1 aligns across 8 bases. The sequenced sample was blood. As DNA, the CDR3 is TGTGCCAGCAGTGTAGCAGGGGGCTTATACGAGCAGTACTTC. Translated, it gives CASSVAGGLYEQYF.